What follows is one T cell receptor (beta chain) and its context. The sample originates from a study of blood T cell repertoires in COVID-19. In the study overall: Some COVID-19 samples were acute and others convalescent; all came from the United States, Italy and Spain. Sample material is recorded as cDNA or gDNA derived from T cells, B-cell-depleted T cells, or PBMCs.

In the authors' workflow: Amplification with reference gene primers provided the estimates of nucleated cell counts. Generated by immunoSEQ multiplex PCR, the TCRdb table keeps only in-frame clones and is missing some. The V and J calls and clone size were taken over from that table, and D and trimming were inferred from the DNA. Of about 87,000 clones listed, roughly four fifths are singletons. This CDR3 spans 15 amino acids. V was pared by 7 bases and J by 0 bases, with 5 bases of the junction left unmatched. Germline V gene data show CDR1 as LNHDA and CDR2 as SQIVND (reference sequence). The receptor comes from a woman in her seventies with acute or convalescent COVID-19. The sequenced material came from peripheral blood. The chain has TRBV19 and TRBJ1-5, with 8 bases aligning to TRBD1. This CDR3 reads CASKDRVNSNQPQHF. CDR3 nucleotide sequence: TGTGCCAGTAAGGACAGGGTTAATAGCAATCAGCCCCAGCATTTT.